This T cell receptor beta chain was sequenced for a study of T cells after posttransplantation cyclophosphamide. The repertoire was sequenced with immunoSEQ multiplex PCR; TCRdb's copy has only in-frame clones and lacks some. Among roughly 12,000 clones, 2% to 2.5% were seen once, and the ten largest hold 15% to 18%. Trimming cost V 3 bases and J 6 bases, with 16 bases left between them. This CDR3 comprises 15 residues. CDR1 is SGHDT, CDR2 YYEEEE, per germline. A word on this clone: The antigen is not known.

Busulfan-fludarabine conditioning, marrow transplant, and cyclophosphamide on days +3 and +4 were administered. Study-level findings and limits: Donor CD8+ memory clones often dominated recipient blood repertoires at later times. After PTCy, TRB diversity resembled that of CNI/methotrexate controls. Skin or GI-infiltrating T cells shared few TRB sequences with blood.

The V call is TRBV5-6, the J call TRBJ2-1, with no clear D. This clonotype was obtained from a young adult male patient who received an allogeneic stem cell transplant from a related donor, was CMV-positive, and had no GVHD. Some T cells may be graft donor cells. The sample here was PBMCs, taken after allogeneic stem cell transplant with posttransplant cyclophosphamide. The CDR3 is CASSYQFTGGNEQFF. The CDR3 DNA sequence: TGTGCCAGCAGCTATCAGTTCACTGGCGGCAATGAGCAGTTCTTC.